Below are 5 T cell receptor beta chains sequenced from a single sample in a study of neurological immune-mediated disorders. TCRdb used MiXCR to reprocess the 5' RACE reads, holding one entry per CDR3 protein. Among tens of thousands of distinct CDR3 sequences listed, around 10% were seen once. The specimen was PBMCs. These receptors all come from a man between 60 and 75 years old in good health.

This clonotype was seen repeatedly, ten times or more. This sequence joins TRBV7-3 and TRBJ1-6; TRBD1 aligns across 9 bases. Germline CDR1 and CDR2: SGHTA and FQGTGA. The CDR3 loop spans 14 amino acids. The junction had 2 bases not matched to a gene; V was cut back by 4 bases and J by 7 bases. The CDR3 spells CASSWTGANSPLHF. The CDR3 nucleotides read TGTGCCAGCAGCTGGACAGGGGCGAATTCACCCCTCCACTTT.

Many counts were recorded for this clonotype. The chain combines TRBV9 with TRBJ2-7; D call uncertain. The germline V gene has CDR1 SGDLS and CDR2 YYNGEE. V was shortened by 0 bases and J by 8 bases, with 12 bases between the two germline ends. The CDR3 has 13 residues. The chain's CDR3 is CASSVEGRAQQYF. The DNA for the CDR3 is TGTGCCAGCAGCGTAGAAGGAAGGGCCCAGCAGTACTTC.

This clonotype showed up just a few times. This sequence joins TRBV11-2 and TRBJ2-5, with a tentative D call TRBD1 (6 bases). The CDR3 is made up of 17 amino acids. Deletions cut 7 bases from V and 5 bases from J, with 26 bases between. CDR1 and CDR2 (germline): SGHAT, FQNNGV. The CDR3 DNA follows: TGTGCCAGCACCCTTCAAGGGGGACGGTTTACCGGGGAGACCCAGTACTTC. It specifies CASTLQGGRFTGETQYF.

This clonotype was seen ten or more times. The chain combines TRBV27 with TRBJ1-5; D uncertain. This CDR3 contains 12 residues. Germline V gene sequence: CDR1 MNHEY, CDR2 SMNVEV (reference sequence). The V end was cut by 5 bases, the J end by 7 bases, with 9 bases between. CDR3 sequence reads: CASSRRGQPQHF. CDR3 DNA: TGTGCCAGCAGTCGCCGCGGGCAGCCCCAGCATTTT.

The chain is built from TRBV7-3 and TRBJ2-7; D is unresolved. The J call may be faulty, since TRBJ2-5 better matches the DNA end. The CDR3 sequence is 14 residues long. CDR1 is SGHTA, CDR2 FQGTGA, per germline. The CDR3 reads CASSLDGTQETQYF. CDR3 sequence (DNA): TGTGCCAGCAGCTTAGACGGCACCCAAGAGACCCAGTACTTC.